These 11 T cell receptor beta chains were sequenced from one sample in a study of CD8 T cells in Susac syndrome. RNA amounts of roughly 0.45 to 1 ug underwent reverse transcription with random hexamers. TCRdb re-called the immunoSEQ multiplex PCR reads with MiXCR, one entry per CDR3 protein. The top ten clones hold about 0.09% of a sample with more than 95,000 distinct CDR3 sequences, approximately 93% of them seen once. Sequenced: CD4+ T cells from PBMCs. The source is a human donor with multiple sclerosis.

The chain joins TRBV23-1 to TRBJ1-1; tentative D call: TRBD1 (6 bases). TRBV23-1 carries the ORF label, with uncertain function. This CDR3 spans 19 amino acids. V shed 2 bases and J shed 1 base, with 23 bases lying between them. The CDR3 DNA follows: TGCGCCAGCAGTCAACCACCGAGCCTTTTCAAACAGGGGAACACTGAAGCTTTCTTT. It is translated as CASSQPPSLFKQGNTEAFF.

This chain joins TRBV20-1 and TRBJ1-4; possibly TRBD1 for D (6 bases). The CDR3 sequence is 14 residues long. Germline assignment: CDR1 DFQATT and CDR2 SNEGSKA (reference sequence). Trimming shortened V by 0 bases and J by 7 bases, and 12 bases separated the two germline ends. The CDR3 is CSARDTGTTEKLFF. The CDR3 DNA follows: TGCAGTGCTAGAGATACCGGGACAACTGAAAAACTGTTTTTT.

The chain joins TRBV5-1 to TRBJ1-5; no clear D. Germline V gene lookup returns CDR1 SGHRS and CDR2 YFSETQ. This CDR3 contains 14 residues. The V end was cut by 0 bases, the J end by 4 bases, with 8 bases between. The CDR3 DNA is TGCGCCAGCAGCTTGGAATCGGGAAATCAGCCCCAGCATTTT. Residues: CASSLESGNQPQHF.

A single count supports this clonotype. V and J are TRBV7-9 and TRBJ2-1, with 8 bases matching TRBD2. V shed 4 bases and J 8 bases; nucleotides not matched to a gene: 10. The CDR3 runs 15 residues. The germline CDR1 and CDR2 sequences are SEHNR and FQNEAQ (reference sequence). In nucleotides, the CDR3 is TGTGCCAGCAGCTCCTGGACTAGCTTCGGGGATGAGCAGTTCTTC. It yields the protein CASSSWTSFGDEQFF.

V is TRBV12-3 or TRBV12-4 and J is TRBJ2-7; D is unresolved. Trimming stripped 6 bases from V and 3 bases from J, with 9 bases between. The CDR3 contains 12 residues. The CDR3 DNA reads TGTGCCAGCAGCCCAGAGAGCTACGAGCAGTACTTC. Protein: CASSPESYEQYF.

The chain couples TRBV10-3 to TRBJ2-3; no firm D call. Looked up from germline, CDR1 is ENHRY and CDR2 is SYGVKD. V dropped 0 bases and J dropped 4 bases, with 8 bases sitting between them. This CDR3 contains 14 residues. CDR3 protein: CAISESILADTQYF. For the CDR3, the DNA is TGTGCCATCAGTGAGTCGATCCTAGCAGATACGCAGTATTTT.

The V and J genes are TRBV4-1 and TRBJ1-2; D gene unclear. The CDR3 has 16 amino acids. Germline CDR1 and CDR2: MGHRA and YSYEKL. The ends were cut back, 5 bases at V and 0 bases at J, with 16 bases in the middle. In DNA, the CDR3 is TGCGCCAGCAGCGACCCAACACGGTTAACTAACTATGGCTACACCTTC. Encoded protein: CASSDPTRLTNYGYTF.

A single count supports this clonotype. The V gene is TRBV2, the J gene TRBJ1-5; 8 positions match TRBD1. Per germline, CDR1 SNHLY and CDR2 FYNNEI. Unmatched junction bases numbered 13, after V lost 2 bases and J lost 4 bases. The CDR3 runs 18 residues. The chain's CDR3 is CASSEWQGAIAGNQPQHF. As DNA, the CDR3 is TGTGCCAGCAGTGAATGGCAGGGGGCGATCGCCGGTAATCAGCCCCAGCATTTT.

The CDR3 nucleotides read TGCGCCAGCAGCTCGGACCTCGGGGGGACGTGGGAGACCCAGTACTTC. This translates into CASSSDLGGTWETQYF. The chain has TRBV5-1 and TRBJ2-5; 7 nucleotides agree with TRBD2. The V segment lost 3 bases and the J segment 5 bases; nucleotides outside the gene matches: 13. The V gene's germline CDR1 is SGHRS and CDR2 YFSETQ. The CDR3 extends over 16 amino acids.

V and J are TRBV5-6 and TRBJ2-6, with TRBD2 identical over 9 bases. The V and J ends lost 4 bases and 4 bases, in that order; junction bases with no gene match: 15. Germline lookup yields CDR1 SGHDT and CDR2 YYEEEE. This CDR3 has 19 residues. CDR3 residues: CASSPRPGTSPSGANVLTF. In DNA form, the CDR3 reads TGTGCCAGCAGCCCGAGGCCTGGGACTAGCCCCTCCGGGGCCAACGTCCTGACTTTC. The full variable domain, rest sourced from reference TRBV5-6 and TRBJ2-6, is DAGVTQSPTHLIKTRGQQVTLRCSPKSGHDTVSWYQQALGQGPQFIFQYYEEEERQRGNFPDRFSGHQFPNYSSELNVNALLLGDSALYLCASSPRPGTSPSGANVLTFGAGSRLTVL.

The chain combines TRBV14 with TRBJ2-5; weak D call: TRBD2 (5 bases). Germline assignment: CDR1 SGHDN and CDR2 FVKESK. Trimming cost V 4 bases and J 4 bases, with 10 bases left between them. The CDR3 is 13 residues long. The DNA for the CDR3 is TGTGCCAGCAGCCCCGGCGGACTAGAGACCCAGTACTTC. This encodes CASSPGGLETQYF.